The T cell receptor (beta chain) under discussion was sequenced for a study of post-analysis software for immune sequencing data. Study results and caveats: A significant reduction in normalized Chao1 diversity was observed in multiple sclerosis patients versus controls. Patients showed TRBV5-6, TRBV5-1 and TRBV20-1 among five TRBV segments more frequent than in controls.

To note about this clonotype: Its target is not known.

Researchers reported that TCR beta cDNA libraries carried unique molecular identifiers. TCRdb called the PCR reads again in MiXCR, with one record for every CDR3 protein. The sample holds fewer than 700,000 distinct CDR3 sequences; 44% are singletons and the top ten take 1.5% to 2%. Germline values: CDR1 SQVTM, CDR2 ANQGSEA. Unmatched junction bases numbered 4, after V lost 5 bases and J lost 3 bases. The CDR3 covers 12 residues. The TCR was taken from a girl between 5 and 17 years old with multiple sclerosis. V gene TRBV29-1 combines with J gene TRBJ2-7, with 7 bases lining up with TRBD2. Sequencing was performed on blood. CDR3 sequence reads: CSVLLAHYEQYF. CDR3 nucleotide sequence: TGCAGCGTTTTACTAGCGCACTACGAGCAGTACTTC.